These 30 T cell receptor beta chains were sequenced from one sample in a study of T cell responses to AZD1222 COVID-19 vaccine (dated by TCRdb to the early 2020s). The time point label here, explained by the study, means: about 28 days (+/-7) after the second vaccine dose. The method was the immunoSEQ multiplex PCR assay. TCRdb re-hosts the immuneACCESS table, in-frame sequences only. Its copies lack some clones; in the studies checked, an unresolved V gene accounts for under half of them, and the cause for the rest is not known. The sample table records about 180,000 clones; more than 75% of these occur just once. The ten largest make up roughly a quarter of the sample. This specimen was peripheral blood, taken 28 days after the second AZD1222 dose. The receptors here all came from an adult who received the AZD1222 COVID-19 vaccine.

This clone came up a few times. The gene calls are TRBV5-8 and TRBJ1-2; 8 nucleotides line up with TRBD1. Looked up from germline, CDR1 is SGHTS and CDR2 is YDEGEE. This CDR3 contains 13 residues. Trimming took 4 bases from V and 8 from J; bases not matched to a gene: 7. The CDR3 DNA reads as TGTGCCAGCAGCCCAGACAGGGGCTACGGCTACACCTTC. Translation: CASSPDRGYGYTF.

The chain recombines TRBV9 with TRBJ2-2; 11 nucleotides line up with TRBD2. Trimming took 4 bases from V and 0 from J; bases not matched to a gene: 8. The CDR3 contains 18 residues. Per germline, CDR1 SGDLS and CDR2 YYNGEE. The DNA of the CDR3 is TGTGCCAGCAGCTTCCCGGGACTAGCGGTTACGAACACCGGGGAGCTGTTTTTT. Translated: CASSFPGLAVTNTGELFF. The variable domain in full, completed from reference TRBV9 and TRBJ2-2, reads DSGVTQTPKHLITATGQRVTLRCSPRSGDLSVYWYQQSLDQGLQFLIQYYNGEERAKGNILERFSAQQFPDLHSELNLSSLELGDSALYFCASSFPGLAVTNTGELFFGEGSRLTVL.

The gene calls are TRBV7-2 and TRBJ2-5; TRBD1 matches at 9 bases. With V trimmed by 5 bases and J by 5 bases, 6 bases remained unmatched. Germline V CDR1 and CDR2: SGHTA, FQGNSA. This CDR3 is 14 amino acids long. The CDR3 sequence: CASSPGQGTETQYF. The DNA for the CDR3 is TGTGCCAGCAGCCCGGGACAGGGTACGGAGACCCAGTACTTC.

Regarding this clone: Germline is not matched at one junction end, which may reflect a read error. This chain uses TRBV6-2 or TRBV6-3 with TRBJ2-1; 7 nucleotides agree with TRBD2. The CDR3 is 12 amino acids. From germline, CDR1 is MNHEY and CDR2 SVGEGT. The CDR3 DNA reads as TGTGCCAGCAGTCAAACTAGCGTCCCTGGAGTCTTC. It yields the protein CASSQTSVPGVF.

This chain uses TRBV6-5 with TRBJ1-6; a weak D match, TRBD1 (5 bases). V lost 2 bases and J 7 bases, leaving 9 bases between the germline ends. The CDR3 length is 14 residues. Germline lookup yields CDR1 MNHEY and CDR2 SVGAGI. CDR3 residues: CASSYGGWNSPLHF. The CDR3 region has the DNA TGTGCCAGCAGTTACGGGGGATGGAATTCACCCCTCCACTTT.

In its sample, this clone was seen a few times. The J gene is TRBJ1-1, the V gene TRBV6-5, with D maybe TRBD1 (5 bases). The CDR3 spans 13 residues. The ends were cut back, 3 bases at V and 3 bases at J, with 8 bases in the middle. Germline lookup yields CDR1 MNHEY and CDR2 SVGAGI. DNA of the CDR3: TGTGCCAGCAGTTATGGGGGATACACTGAAGCTTTCTTT. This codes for CASSYGGYTEAFF.

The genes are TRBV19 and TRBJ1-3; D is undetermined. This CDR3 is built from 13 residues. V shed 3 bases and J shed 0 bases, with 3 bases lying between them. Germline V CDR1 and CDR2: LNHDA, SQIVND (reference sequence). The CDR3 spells CASSMGSGNTIYF. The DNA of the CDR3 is TGTGCCAGTAGTATGGGCTCTGGAAACACCATATATTTT.

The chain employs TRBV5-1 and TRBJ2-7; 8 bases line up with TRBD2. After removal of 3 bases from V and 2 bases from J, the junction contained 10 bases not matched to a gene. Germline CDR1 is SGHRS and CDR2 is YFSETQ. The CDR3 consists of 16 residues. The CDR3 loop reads CASSWESGSPPYEQYF. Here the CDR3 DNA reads TGCGCCAGCAGCTGGGAAAGCGGGAGTCCCCCCTACGAGCAGTACTTC.

The CDR3 here is CASSLGVDYNEQFF. The CDR3 bases are TGCGCCAGCAGCTTGGGTGTGGACTACAATGAGCAGTTCTTC. The chain couples TRBV5-1 to TRBJ2-1; D uncertain. The ends were cut back, 0 bases at V and 3 bases at J, with 7 bases in the middle. CDR1 and CDR2 (germline): SGHRS, YFSETQ. This CDR3 region has 14 residues.

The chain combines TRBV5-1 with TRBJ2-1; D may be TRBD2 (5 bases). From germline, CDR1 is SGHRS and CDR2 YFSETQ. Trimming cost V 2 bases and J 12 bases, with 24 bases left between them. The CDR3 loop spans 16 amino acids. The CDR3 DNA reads TGCGCCAGCAGCTTATTGTCGGGCGGCTTGACGAGCGGGCAGTTCTTC. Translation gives CASSLLSGGLTSGQFF. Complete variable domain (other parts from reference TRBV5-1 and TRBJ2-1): KAGVTQTPRYLIKTRGQQVTLSCSPISGHRSVSWYQQTPGQGLQFLFEYFSETQRNKGNFPGRFSGRQFSNSRSEMNVSTLELGDSALYLCASSLLSGGLTSGQFFGPGTRLTVL.

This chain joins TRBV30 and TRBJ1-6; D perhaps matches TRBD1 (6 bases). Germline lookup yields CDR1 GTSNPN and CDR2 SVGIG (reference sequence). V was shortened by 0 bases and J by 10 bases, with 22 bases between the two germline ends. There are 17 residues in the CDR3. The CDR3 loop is CAWSVSRGTNYRSPLHF. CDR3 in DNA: TGTGCCTGGAGTGTATCTCGGGGGACAAACTACCGATCACCCCTCCACTTT.

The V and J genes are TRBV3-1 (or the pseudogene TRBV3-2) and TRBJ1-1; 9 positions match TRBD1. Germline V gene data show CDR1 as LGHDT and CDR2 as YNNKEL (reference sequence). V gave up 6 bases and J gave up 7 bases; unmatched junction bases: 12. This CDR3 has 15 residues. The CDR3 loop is CASRPITGGAGEAFF. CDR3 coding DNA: TGTGCCAGCAGACCGATCACAGGGGGCGCAGGTGAAGCTTTCTTT.

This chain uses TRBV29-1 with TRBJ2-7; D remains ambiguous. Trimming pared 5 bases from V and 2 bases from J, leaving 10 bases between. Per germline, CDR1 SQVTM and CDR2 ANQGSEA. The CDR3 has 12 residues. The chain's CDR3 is CSVSNRPYEQYF. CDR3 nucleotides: TGCAGCGTTTCAAATCGGCCCTACGAGCAGTACTTC.

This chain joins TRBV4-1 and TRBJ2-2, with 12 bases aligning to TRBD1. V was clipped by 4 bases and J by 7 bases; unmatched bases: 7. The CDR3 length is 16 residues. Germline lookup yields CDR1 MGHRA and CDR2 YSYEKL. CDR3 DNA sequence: TGCGCCAGCAGCCTCGGGGACAGGGGGCGGATCGGGGAGCTGTTTTTT. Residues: CASSLGDRGRIGELFF.

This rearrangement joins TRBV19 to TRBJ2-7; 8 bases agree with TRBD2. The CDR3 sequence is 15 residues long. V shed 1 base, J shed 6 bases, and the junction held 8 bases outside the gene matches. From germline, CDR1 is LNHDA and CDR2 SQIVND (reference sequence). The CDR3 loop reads CASSIGSGLAGEQYF. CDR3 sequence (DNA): TGTGCCAGTAGTATAGGGTCAGGGCTAGCGGGCGAGCAGTACTTC.

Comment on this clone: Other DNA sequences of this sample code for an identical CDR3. The CDR3 region is CASSIGSYNEQFF. DNA of the CDR3: TGTGCCAGTAGTATCGGCTCCTACAATGAGCAGTTCTTC. This chain connects TRBV19 to TRBJ2-1, with D hard to call. Germline-derived CDR1 and CDR2 are LNHDA and SQIVND (reference sequence). V was trimmed by 3 bases and J by 0 bases, leaving 3 bases between them. CDR3 length: 13 amino acids.

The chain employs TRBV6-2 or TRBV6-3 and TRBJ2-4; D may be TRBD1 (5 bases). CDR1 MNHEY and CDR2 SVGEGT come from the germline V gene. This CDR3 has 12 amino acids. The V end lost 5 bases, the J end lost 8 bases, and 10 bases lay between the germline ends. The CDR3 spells CASSPGKDIQYF. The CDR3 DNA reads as TGTGCCAGCAGTCCAGGGAAGGACATTCAGTACTTC.

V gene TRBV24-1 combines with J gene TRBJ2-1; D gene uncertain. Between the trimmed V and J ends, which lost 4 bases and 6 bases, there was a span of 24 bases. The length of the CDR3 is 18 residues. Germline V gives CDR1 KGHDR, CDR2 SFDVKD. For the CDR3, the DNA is TGTGCCACCAGTGACCCCCGGTCGGATTTAGAACTACTCAATGAGCAGTTCTTC. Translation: CATSDPRSDLELLNEQFF.

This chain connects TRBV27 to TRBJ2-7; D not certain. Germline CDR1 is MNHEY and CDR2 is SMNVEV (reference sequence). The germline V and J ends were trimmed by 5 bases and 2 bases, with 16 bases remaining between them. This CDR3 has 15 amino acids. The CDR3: CASSLEAVGTYEQYF. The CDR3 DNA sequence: TGTGCCAGCAGTCTAGAGGCCGTTGGTACCTACGAGCAGTACTTC.

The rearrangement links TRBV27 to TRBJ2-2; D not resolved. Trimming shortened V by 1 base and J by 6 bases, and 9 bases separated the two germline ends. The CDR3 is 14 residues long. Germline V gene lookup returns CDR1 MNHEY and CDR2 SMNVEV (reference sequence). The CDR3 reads CASSLLGAAGELFF. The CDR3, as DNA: TGTGCCAGCAGTTTATTGGGTGCCGCCGGGGAGCTGTTTTTT.

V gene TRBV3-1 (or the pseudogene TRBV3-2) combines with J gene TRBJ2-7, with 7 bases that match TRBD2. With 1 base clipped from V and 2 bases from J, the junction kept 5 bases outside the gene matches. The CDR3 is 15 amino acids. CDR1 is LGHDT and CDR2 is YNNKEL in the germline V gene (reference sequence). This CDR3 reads CASSQVRLAAYEQYF. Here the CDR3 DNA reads TGTGCCAGCAGCCAAGTCAGACTAGCTGCCTACGAGCAGTACTTC.

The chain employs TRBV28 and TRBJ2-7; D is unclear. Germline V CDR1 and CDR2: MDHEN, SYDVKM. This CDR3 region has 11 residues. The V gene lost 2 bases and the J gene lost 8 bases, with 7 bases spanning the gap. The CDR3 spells CASSLQEKQYF. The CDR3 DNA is TGTGCCAGCAGTTTACAGGAGAAGCAGTACTTC.

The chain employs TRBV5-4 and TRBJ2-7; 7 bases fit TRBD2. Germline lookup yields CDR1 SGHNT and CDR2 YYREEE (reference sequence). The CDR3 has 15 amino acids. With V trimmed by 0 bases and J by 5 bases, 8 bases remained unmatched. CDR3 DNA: TGTGCCAGCAGCTTGGCCGGGGGGACCTTGAACGAGCAGTACTTC. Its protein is CASSLAGGTLNEQYF.

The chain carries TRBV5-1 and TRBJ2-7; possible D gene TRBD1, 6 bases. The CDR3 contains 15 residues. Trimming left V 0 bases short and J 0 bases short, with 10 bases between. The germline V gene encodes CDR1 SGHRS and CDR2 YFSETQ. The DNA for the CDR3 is TGCGCCAGCAGCTTGGGGGACAAGAGCTCCTACGAGCAGTACTTC. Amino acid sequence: CASSLGDKSSYEQYF. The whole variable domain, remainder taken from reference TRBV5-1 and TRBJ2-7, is KAGVTQTPRYLIKTRGQQVTLSCSPISGHRSVSWYQQTPGQGLQFLFEYFSETQRNKGNFPGRFSGRQFSNSRSEMNVSTLELGDSALYLCASSLGDKSSYEQYFGPGTRLTVT.

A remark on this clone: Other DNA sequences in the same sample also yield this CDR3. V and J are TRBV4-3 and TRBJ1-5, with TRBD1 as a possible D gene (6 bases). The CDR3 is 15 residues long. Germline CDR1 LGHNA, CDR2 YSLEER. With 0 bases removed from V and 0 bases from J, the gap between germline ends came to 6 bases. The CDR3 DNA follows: TGCGCCAGCAGCCAAGACAGGGGTAGCAATCAGCCCCAGCATTTT. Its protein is CASSQDRGSNQPQHF.

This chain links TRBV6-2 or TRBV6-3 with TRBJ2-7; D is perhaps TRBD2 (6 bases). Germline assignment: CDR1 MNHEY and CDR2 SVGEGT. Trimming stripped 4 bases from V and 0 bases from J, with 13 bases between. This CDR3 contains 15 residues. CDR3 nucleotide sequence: TGTGCCAGCAGTTCCTGGGGGGTAGCCTCCTACGAGCAGTACTTC. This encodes CASSSWGVASYEQYF.

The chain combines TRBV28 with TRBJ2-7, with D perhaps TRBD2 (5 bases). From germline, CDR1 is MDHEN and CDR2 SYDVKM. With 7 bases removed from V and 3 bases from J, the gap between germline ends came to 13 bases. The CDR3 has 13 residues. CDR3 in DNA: TGTGCCAGCACACCGGGGAACATCTACGAGCAGTACTTC. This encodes CASTPGNIYEQYF. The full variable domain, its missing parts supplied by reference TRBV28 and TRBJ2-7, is DVKVTQSSRYLVKRTGEKVFLECVQDMDHENMFWYRQDPGLGLRLIYFSYDVKMKEKGDIPEGYSVSREKKERFSLILESASTNQTSMYLCASTPGNIYEQYFGPGTRLTVT.

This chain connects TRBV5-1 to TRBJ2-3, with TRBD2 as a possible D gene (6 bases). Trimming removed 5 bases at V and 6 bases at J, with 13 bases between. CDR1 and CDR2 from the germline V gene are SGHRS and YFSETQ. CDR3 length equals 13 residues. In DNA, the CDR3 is TGCGCCAGCAGGCGGGATTTAGCGGATACGCAGTATTTT. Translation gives CASRRDLADTQYF. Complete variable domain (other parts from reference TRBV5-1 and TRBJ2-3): KAGVTQTPRYLIKTRGQQVTLSCSPISGHRSVSWYQQTPGQGLQFLFEYFSETQRNKGNFPGRFSGRQFSNSRSEMNVSTLELGDSALYLCASRRDLADTQYFGPGTRLTVL.

CDR3 DNA: TGTGCCAGCAGTTTTTGGGGTCAGCCCCAGCATTTT. This gives the protein CASSFWGQPQHF. The chain links TRBV12-3 or TRBV12-4 to TRBJ1-5; no clear D gene. The germline V and J ends were trimmed by 3 bases and 6 bases, with 6 bases remaining between them. The CDR3 has 12 amino acids.

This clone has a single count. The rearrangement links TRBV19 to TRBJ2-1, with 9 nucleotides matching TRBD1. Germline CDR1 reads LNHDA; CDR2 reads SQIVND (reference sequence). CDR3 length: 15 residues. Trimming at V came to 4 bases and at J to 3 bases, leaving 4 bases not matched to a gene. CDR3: CASSTDRGGYNEQFF. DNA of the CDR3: TGTGCCAGTAGTACGGACAGGGGAGGCTACAATGAGCAGTTCTTC.